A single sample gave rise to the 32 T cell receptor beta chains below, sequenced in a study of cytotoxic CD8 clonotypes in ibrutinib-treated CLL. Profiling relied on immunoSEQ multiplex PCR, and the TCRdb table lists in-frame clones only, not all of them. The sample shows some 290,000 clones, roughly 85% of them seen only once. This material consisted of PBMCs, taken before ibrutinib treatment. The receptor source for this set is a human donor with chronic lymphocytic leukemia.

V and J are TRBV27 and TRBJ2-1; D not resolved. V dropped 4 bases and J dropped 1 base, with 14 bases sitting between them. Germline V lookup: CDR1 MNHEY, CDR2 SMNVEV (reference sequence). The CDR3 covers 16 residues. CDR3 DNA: TGTGCCAGCAGTTCGCCCCCCCGTAGATCCTACAATGAGCAGTTCTTC. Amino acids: CASSSPPRRSYNEQFF.

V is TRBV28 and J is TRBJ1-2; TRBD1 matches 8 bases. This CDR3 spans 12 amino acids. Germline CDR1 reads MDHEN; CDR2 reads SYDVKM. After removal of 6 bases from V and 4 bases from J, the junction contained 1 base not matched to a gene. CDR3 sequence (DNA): TGTGCCAGCAGACAGGGGGGCTATGGCTACACCTTC. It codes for CASRQGGYGYTF.

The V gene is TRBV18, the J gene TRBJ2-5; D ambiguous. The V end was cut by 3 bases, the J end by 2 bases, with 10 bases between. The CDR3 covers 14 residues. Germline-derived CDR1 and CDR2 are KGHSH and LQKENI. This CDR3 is CASSPGVLQETQYF. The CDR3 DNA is TGTGCCAGCTCACCTGGGGTCCTACAAGAGACCCAGTACTTC.

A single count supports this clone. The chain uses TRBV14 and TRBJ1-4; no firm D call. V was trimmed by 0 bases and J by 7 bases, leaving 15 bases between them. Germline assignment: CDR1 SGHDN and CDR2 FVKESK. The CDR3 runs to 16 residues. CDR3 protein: CASSQERRLDGEKLFF. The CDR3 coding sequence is TGTGCCAGCAGCCAAGAGCGACGACTTGACGGTGAAAAACTGTTTTTT.

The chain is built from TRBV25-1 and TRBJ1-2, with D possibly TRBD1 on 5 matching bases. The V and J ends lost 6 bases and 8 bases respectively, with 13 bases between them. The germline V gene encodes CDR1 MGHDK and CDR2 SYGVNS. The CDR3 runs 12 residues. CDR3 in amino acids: CASRSTAAGYTF. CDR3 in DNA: TGTGCCAGCAGGTCGACAGCGGCAGGCTACACCTTC.

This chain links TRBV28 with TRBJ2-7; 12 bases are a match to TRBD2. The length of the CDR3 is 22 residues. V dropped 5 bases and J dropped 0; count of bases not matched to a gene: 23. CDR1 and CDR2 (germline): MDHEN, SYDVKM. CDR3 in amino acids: CASSLPGLGQDWTSGISYEQYF. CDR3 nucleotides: TGTGCCAGCAGTCTCCCGGGGCTGGGACAGGACTGGACTAGCGGGATCTCCTACGAGCAGTACTTC.

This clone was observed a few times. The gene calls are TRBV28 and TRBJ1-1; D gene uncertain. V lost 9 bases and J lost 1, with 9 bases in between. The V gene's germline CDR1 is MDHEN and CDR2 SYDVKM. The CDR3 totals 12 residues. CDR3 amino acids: CASRATNTEAFF. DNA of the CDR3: TGTGCCAGTAGGGCAACGAACACTGAAGCTTTCTTT.

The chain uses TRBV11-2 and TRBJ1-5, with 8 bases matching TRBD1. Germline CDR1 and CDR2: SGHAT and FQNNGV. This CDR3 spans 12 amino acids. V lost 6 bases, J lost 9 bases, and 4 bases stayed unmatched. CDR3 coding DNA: TGTGCCAGCAGTCAAGACAGGGGGCCCCAGCATTTT. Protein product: CASSQDRGPQHF.

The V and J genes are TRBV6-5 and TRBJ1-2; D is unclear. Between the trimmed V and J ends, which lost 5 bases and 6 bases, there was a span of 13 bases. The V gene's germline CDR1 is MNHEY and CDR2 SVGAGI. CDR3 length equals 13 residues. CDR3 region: CASSNAVTDGYTF. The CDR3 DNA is TGTGCCAGCAGTAACGCGGTGACTGATGGCTACACCTTC.

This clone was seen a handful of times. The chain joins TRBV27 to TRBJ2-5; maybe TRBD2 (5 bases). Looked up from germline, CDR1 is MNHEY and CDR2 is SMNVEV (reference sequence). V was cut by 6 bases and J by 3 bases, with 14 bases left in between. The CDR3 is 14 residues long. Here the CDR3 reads CASSLGPGKETQYF. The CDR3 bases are TGTGCCAGCAGCCTAGGGCCGGGAAAAGAGACCCAGTACTTC.

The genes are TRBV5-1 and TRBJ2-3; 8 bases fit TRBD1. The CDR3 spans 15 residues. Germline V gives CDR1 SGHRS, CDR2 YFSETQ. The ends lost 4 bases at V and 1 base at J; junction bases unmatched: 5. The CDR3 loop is CASSPQGQGTDTQYF. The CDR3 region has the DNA TGCGCCAGCAGCCCCCAGGGACAGGGCACAGATACGCAGTATTTT.

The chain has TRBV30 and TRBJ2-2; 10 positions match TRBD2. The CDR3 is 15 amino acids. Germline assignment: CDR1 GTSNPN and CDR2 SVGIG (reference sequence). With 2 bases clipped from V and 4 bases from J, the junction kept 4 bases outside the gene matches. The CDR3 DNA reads TGTGCCTGGAGTCCGACTAGCGGGCTCACCGGGGAGCTGTTTTTT. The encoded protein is CAWSPTSGLTGELFF.

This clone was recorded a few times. CDR3 sequence reads: CASSLGGWQPQHF. DNA for the CDR3: TGTGCCAGCAGCTTGGGGGGTTGGCAGCCCCAGCATTTT. The V and J genes are TRBV5-6 and TRBJ1-5; D not certain. This CDR3 region has 13 residues. From germline, CDR1 is SGHDT and CDR2 YYEEEE. Between the trimmed V and J ends, which lost 0 bases and 7 bases, there was a span of 8 bases.

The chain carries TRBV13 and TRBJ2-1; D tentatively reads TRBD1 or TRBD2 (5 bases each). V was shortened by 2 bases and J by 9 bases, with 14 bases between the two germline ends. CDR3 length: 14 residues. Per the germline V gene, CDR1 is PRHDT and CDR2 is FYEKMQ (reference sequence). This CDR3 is CASSLFAGTGEQFF. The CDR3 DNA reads TGTGCCAGCAGCTTATTCGCCGGGACCGGTGAGCAGTTCTTC.

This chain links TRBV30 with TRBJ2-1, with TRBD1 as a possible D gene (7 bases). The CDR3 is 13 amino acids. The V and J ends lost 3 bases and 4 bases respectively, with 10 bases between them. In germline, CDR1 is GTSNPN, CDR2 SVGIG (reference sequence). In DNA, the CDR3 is TGTGCCTGGAGGGAGGGACAGTACAATGAGCAGTTCTTC. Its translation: CAWREGQYNEQFF. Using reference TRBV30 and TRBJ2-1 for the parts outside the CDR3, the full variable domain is SQTIHQWPATLVQPVGSPLSLECTVEGTSNPNLYWYRQAAGRGLQLLFYSVGIGQISSEVPQNLSASRPQDRQFILSSKKLLLSDSGFYLCAWREGQYNEQFFGPGTRLTVL.

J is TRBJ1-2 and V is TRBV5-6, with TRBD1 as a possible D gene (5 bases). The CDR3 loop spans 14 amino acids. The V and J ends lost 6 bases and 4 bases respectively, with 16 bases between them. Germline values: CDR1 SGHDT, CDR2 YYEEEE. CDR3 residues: CASTLRGGPYGYTF. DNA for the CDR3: TGTGCCAGCACTCTTCGCGGGGGTCCCTATGGCTACACCTTC. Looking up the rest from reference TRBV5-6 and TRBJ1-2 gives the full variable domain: DAGVTQSPTHLIKTRGQQVTLRCSPKSGHDTVSWYQQALGQGPQFIFQYYEEEERQRGNFPDRFSGHQFPNYSSELNVNALLLGDSALYLCASTLRGGPYGYTFGSGTRLTVV.

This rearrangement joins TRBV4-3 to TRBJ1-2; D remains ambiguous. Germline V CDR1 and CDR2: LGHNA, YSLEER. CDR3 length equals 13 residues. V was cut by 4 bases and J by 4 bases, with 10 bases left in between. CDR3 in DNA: TGCGCCAGCAGCCCGGAGGCGGGCTATGGCTACACCTTC. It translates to CASSPEAGYGYTF.

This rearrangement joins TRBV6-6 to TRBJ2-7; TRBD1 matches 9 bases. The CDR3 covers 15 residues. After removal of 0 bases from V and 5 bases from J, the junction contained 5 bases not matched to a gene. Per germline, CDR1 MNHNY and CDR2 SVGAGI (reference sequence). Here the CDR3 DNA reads TGTGCCAGCAGTTACTCAAGACAGGGGGGCCACGAGCAGTACTTC. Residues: CASSYSRQGGHEQYF.

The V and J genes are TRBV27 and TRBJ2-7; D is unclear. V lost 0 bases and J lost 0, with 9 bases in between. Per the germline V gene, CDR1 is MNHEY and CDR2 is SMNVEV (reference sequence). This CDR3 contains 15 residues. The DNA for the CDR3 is TGTGCCAGCAGTTTATCGTTACCGAGCTCCTACGAGCAGTACTTC. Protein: CASSLSLPSSYEQYF.

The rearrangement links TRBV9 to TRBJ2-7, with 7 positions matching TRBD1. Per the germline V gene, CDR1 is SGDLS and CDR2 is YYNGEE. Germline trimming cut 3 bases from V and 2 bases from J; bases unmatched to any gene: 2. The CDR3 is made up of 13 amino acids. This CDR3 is CASSGDRTYEQYF. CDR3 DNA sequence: TGTGCCAGCAGCGGGGACAGAACCTACGAGCAGTACTTC.

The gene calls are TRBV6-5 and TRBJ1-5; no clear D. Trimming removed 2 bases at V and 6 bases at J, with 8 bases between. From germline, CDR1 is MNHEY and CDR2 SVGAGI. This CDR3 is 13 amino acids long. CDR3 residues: CASSYHKGQPQHF. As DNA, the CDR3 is TGTGCCAGCAGTTACCACAAGGGTCAGCCCCAGCATTTT.

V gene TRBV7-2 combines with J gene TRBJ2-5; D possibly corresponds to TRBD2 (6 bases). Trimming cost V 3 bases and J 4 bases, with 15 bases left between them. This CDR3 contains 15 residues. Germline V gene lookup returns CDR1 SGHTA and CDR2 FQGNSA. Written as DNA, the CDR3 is TGTGCCAGCAGCTTGGGGACTGTTACAGCAGAGACCCAGTACTTC. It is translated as CASSLGTVTAETQYF.

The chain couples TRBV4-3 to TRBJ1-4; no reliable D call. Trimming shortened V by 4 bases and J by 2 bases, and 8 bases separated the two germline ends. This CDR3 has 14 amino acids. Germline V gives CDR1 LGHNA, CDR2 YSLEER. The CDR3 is CASSPTVTNEKLFF. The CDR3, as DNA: TGCGCCAGCAGCCCGACTGTGACTAATGAAAAACTGTTTTTT.

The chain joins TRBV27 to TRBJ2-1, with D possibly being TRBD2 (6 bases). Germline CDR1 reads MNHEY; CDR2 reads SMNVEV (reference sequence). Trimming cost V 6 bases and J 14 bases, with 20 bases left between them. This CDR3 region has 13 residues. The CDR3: CASSPKWRGQEFF. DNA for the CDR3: TGTGCCAGCAGCCCAAAATGGAGGGGCCAAGAGTTCTTC.

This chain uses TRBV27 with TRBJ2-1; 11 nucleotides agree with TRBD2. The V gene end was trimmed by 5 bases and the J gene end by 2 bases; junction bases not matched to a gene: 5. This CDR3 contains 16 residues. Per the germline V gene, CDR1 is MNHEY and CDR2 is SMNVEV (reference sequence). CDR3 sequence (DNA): TGTGCCAGCAGTCCCTCTAGCGGGAGGCCCTACAATGAGCAGTTCTTC. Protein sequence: CASSPSSGRPYNEQFF.

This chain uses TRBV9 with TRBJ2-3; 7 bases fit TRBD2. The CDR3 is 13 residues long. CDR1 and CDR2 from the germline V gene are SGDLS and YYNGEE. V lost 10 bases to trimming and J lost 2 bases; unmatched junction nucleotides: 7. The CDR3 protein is CACSSGNTDTQYF. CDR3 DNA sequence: TGTGCCTGCTCAAGCGGGAACACAGATACGCAGTATTTT.

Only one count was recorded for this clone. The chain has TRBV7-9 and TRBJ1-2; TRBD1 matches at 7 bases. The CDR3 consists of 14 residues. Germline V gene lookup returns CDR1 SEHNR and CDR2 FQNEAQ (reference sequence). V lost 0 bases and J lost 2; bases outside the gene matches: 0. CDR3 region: CASSLATGNYGYTF. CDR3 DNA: TGTGCCAGCAGCTTAGCGACAGGGAACTATGGCTACACCTTC.

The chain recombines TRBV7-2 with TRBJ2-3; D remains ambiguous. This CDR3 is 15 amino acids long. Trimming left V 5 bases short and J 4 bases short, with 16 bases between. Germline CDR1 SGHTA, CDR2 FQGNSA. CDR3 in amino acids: CASSPKMGIPDTQYF. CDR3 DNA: TGTGCCAGCAGCCCCAAGATGGGTATCCCAGATACGCAGTATTTT.

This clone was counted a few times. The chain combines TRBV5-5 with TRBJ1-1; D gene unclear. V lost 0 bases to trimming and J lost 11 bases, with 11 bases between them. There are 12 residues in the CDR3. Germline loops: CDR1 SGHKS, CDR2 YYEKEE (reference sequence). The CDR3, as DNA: TGTGCCAGCAGCTTGGACACCCTGGGCGCTTTCTTT. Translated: CASSLDTLGAFF.

CDR3 coding DNA: TGCGCCAGCAGCTTGTTAACAGCTGAAGAGACCCAGTACTTC. Encoded protein: CASSLLTAEETQYF. V gene TRBV5-1 combines with J gene TRBJ2-5; D call uncertain. The CDR3 extends over 14 amino acids. Germline V gene lookup returns CDR1 SGHRS and CDR2 YFSETQ. V was shortened by 1 base and J by 3 bases, with 10 bases between the two germline ends.

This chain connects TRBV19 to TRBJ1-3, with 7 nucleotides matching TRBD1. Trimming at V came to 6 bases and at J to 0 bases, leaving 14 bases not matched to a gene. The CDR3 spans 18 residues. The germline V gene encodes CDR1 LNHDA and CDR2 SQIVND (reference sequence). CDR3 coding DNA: TGTGCCAGTAGATCGTGGGTGACAGGGAAGTTCTCTGGAAACACCATATATTTT. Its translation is CASRSWVTGKFSGNTIYF.

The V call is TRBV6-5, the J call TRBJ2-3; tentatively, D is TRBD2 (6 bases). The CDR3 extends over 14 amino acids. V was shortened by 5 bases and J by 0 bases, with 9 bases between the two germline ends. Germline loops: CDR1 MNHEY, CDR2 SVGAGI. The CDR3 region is CASSLGRSTDTQYF. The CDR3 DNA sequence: TGTGCCAGCAGTCTCGGGAGAAGCACAGATACGCAGTATTTT.